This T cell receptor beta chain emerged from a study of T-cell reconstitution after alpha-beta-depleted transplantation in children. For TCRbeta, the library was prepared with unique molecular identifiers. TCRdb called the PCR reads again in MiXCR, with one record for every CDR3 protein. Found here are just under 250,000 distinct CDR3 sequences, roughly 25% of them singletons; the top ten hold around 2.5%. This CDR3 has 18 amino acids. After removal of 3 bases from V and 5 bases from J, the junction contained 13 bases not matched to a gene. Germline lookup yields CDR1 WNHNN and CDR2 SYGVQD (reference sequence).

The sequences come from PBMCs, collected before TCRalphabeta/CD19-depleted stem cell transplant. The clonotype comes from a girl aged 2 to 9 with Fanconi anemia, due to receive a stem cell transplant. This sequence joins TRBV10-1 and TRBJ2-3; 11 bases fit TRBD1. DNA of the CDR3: TGCGCCAGCAGTGATAGGGGTCTCCGGACAGGGGGCCTAGATACGCAGTATTTT. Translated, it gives CASSDRGLRTGGLDTQYF.